A single sample gave rise to the 32 T cell receptor beta chains below, sequenced in a study of cytomegalovirus exposure and HLA in healthy donors (dated by TCRdb to 2017 to 2019). Receptors were amplified or captured by the immunoSEQ multiplex PCR assay. For the multiplex PCR, a mixture combining 60 forward primers for TCR Vbeta segments and 13 reverse primers for TCR Jbeta segments was used. TCRdb's version of the immuneACCESS table is confined to in-frame rearrangements and falls short of the full clone set. An unresolved V gene accounts for under half of the shortfall where checked; the remainder is of unknown origin. The sample table holds about 270,000 clones, of which roughly 89% were seen once. The ten largest clones capture roughly 4% of the sample. Sequenced material: PBMCs. These receptors were taken from a man between 35 and 55 years old in good health and CMV-seropositive.

J is TRBJ1-1 and V is TRBV7-2; TRBD1 matches at 7 bases. The trim removed 1 base at V and 6 bases at J, leaving 2 bases unmatched. Germline V gene data show CDR1 as SGHTA and CDR2 as FQGNSA. The CDR3 has 13 residues. The CDR3 bases are TGTGCCAGCAGCTTAGACAGGGGTGCTGAAGCTTTCTTT. Its translation is CASSLDRGAEAFF.

The chain couples TRBV6-4 to TRBJ2-3, with 8 bases fitting TRBD2. Germline-derived CDR1 and CDR2 are MRHNA and SNTAGT. The CDR3 spans 16 residues. V lost 3 bases and J lost 0; bases outside the gene matches: 5. DNA for the CDR3: TGTGCCAGCAGTGAAAAACTAGCGGCTAGCACAGATACGCAGTATTTT. It encodes CASSEKLAASTDTQYF.

The chain combines TRBV28 with TRBJ1-2; the match to TRBD1 covers 7 bases. The CDR3 is 14 amino acids. CDR1 and CDR2 (germline): MDHEN, SYDVKM. V trimming: 8 bases; J trimming: 7 bases; junction bases outside the gene matches: 13. The CDR3 loop reads CASGPVDREVGYTF. The CDR3, as DNA: TGTGCCAGCGGACCCGTCGACAGGGAGGTTGGCTACACCTTC.

The gene calls are TRBV2 and TRBJ2-7, with 9 bases that match TRBD2. The CDR3 runs 15 residues. The germline V gene has CDR1 SNHLY and CDR2 FYNNEI. V was pared by 9 bases and J by 2 bases, with 11 bases of the junction left unmatched. The CDR3 coding sequence is TGTGCCAGTGGGGAGGGGGTAGCGGGAGCCTACGAGCAGTACTTC. Translation: CASGEGVAGAYEQYF.

Only one count was recorded for this clone. The chain couples TRBV19 to TRBJ1-5; D gene uncertain. The V gene's germline CDR1 is LNHDA and CDR2 SQIVND (reference sequence). Trimming stripped 0 bases from V and 1 base from J, with 4 bases between. The CDR3 sequence is 14 residues long. The CDR3 reads CASSIETSNQPQHF. In DNA, the CDR3 is TGTGCCAGTAGTATAGAAACAAGCAATCAGCCCCAGCATTTT.

In its sample, this clone was seen once. The chain carries TRBV19 and TRBJ2-7; possible D gene TRBD2, 6 bases. This CDR3 is 15 amino acids long. Germline V CDR1 and CDR2: LNHDA, SQIVND (reference sequence). V was trimmed by 3 bases and J by 7 bases, leaving 19 bases between them. CDR3 in DNA: TGTGCCAGTAGTATTCGGGAGACCCGCCGTGGGGAGCAGTACTTC. Residues: CASSIRETRRGEQYF. The variable domain in full, with the rest retrieved from reference TRBV19 and TRBJ2-7, is DGGITQSPKYLFRKEGQNVTLSCEQNLNHDAMYWYRQDPGQGLRLIYYSQIVNDFQKGDIAEGYSVSREKKESFPLTVTSAQKNPTAFYLCASSIRETRRGEQYFGPGTRLTVT.

The rearrangement uses TRBV7-9 and TRBJ2-1, with D unresolved. Germline V gene sequence: CDR1 SEHNR, CDR2 FQNEAQ (reference sequence). The V end was cut by 2 bases, the J end by 8 bases, with 4 bases between. The CDR3 consists of 11 residues. CDR3 sequence reads: CASSLFDEQFF. The CDR3 bases are TGTGCCAGCAGCTTATTCGATGAGCAGTTCTTC.

The chain couples TRBV7-9 to TRBJ1-1; D is ambiguous. V lost 1 base and J lost 7, with 22 bases in between. Germline-derived CDR1 and CDR2 are SEHNR and FQNEAQ (reference sequence). There are 17 residues in the CDR3. The CDR3 reads CASSLGARVRVEGEAFF. In nucleotides, the CDR3 is TGTGCCAGCAGCTTAGGGGCAAGGGTTAGGGTTGAGGGTGAAGCTTTCTTT.

Details on this clone: This CDR3 is also generated by other DNA sequences in the sample. This rearrangement joins TRBV4-3 to TRBJ1-1, with D perhaps TRBD1 (5 bases). Germline CDR1 reads LGHNA; CDR2 reads YSLEER. The CDR3 spans 14 residues. V lost 0 bases and J 4 bases, leaving 9 bases between the germline ends. The CDR3 protein is CASSQDRVSTEAFF. The CDR3 DNA reads as TGCGCCAGCAGCCAAGACAGGGTCAGCACTGAAGCTTTCTTT.

This chain links TRBV25-1 with TRBJ2-1, with TRBD1 matching 8 bases. Unmatched junction bases numbered 17, after V lost 5 bases and J lost 5 bases. The CDR3 has 18 amino acids. From germline, CDR1 is MGHDK and CDR2 SYGVNS. The CDR3 spells CASSPRGRGRGTHNEQFF. CDR3 DNA: TGTGCCAGCAGTCCAAGGGGCAGGGGGCGCGGGACCCACAATGAGCAGTTCTTC.

This chain connects TRBV5-1 to TRBJ2-1, with 7 positions matching TRBD2. Looked up from germline, CDR1 is SGHRS and CDR2 is YFSETQ. The CDR3 contains 14 residues. Trimming cost V 4 bases and J 6 bases; bases outside gene matches: 7. CDR3 nucleotides: TGCGCCAGCAGCAAGGGAGGGCCGGGCAATGAGCAGTTCTTC. Amino acid sequence: CASSKGGPGNEQFF. The full variable domain, in which reference TRBV5-1 and TRBJ2-1 provide the parts outside the CDR3, is KAGVTQTPRYLIKTRGQQVTLSCSPISGHRSVSWYQQTPGQGLQFLFEYFSETQRNKGNFPGRFSGRQFSNSRSEMNVSTLELGDSALYLCASSKGGPGNEQFFGPGTRLTVL.

V gene TRBV11-2 combines with J gene TRBJ1-1; D possibly corresponds to TRBD1 (5 bases). The germline V gene has CDR1 SGHAT and CDR2 FQNNGV. Trimming cost V 3 bases and J 6 bases, with 14 bases left between them. CDR3 length: 14 amino acids. CDR3 amino acids: CASSLEAGRSEAFF. The CDR3 bases are TGTGCCAGCAGCTTGGAGGCGGGGCGTTCTGAAGCTTTCTTT.

The genes are TRBV7-9 and TRBJ2-7; 9 nucleotides match TRBD2. The germline V gene encodes CDR1 SEHNR and CDR2 FQNEAQ (reference sequence). CDR3 length: 15 residues. V dropped 8 bases and J dropped 4; count of bases not matched to a gene: 12. For the CDR3, the DNA is TGTGCCAGCGTGGCGACCTCGCGGGAGGGTTACGAGCAGTACTTC. Its translation: CASVATSREGYEQYF. Together with reference TRBV7-9 and TRBJ2-7, the CDR3 gives the full variable domain: DTGVSQNPRHKITKRGQNVTFRCDPISEHNRLYWYRQTLGQGPEFLTYFQNEAQLEKSRLLSDRFSAERPKGSFSTLEIQRTEQGDSAMYLCASVATSREGYEQYFGPGTRLTVT.

This sequence joins TRBV6-6 and TRBJ1-2; 8 bases align to TRBD1. V was pared by 6 bases and J by 7 bases, with 13 bases of the junction left unmatched. Germline loops: CDR1 MNHNY, CDR2 SVGAGI (reference sequence). The CDR3 length is 15 residues. The CDR3 here is CASSNRGADVSGYTF. CDR3 DNA sequence: TGTGCCAGCAGCAACAGGGGGGCAGATGTGAGTGGCTACACCTTC.

The rearrangement uses TRBV7-2 and TRBJ2-5; 7 nucleotides line up with TRBD2. The DNA matches TRBJ2-7 better at its end, which makes the J call doubtful. This CDR3 comprises 15 residues. Germline V gene data show CDR1 as SGHTA and CDR2 as FQGNSA. CDR3 bases: TGTGCCAGCAGCTCATTAGCGGGTGTGTCCTACGAGCAGTACTTC. It yields the protein CASSSLAGVSYEQYF.

This sequence joins TRBV19 and TRBJ1-2; no firm D call. Germline values: CDR1 LNHDA, CDR2 SQIVND (reference sequence). This CDR3 is 14 amino acids long. Trimming took 2 bases from V and 0 from J, leaving 7 bases between them. The CDR3 protein is CASSIQASNYGYTF. CDR3 DNA: TGTGCCAGTAGTATACAGGCTTCTAACTATGGCTACACCTTC.

V is TRBV7-2 and J is TRBJ2-7, with a tentative D call TRBD2 (5 bases). CDR3 length: 14 residues. V was trimmed by 2 bases and J by 4 bases, leaving 12 bases between them. Per germline, CDR1 SGHTA and CDR2 FQGNSA. CDR3 coding DNA: TGTGCCAGCAGCTTACTCGCGGGTCCTTACGAGCAGTACTTC. It translates to CASSLLAGPYEQYF.

The chain employs TRBV6-1 and TRBJ2-7; 8 nucleotides align to TRBD2. V gave up 2 bases and J gave up 2 bases; unmatched junction bases: 2. The CDR3 covers 14 residues. Germline CDR1 MNHNS, CDR2 SASEGT. The CDR3 loop reads CASSEQRGPYEQYF. CDR3 bases: TGTGCCAGCAGTGAACAGCGGGGGCCCTACGAGCAGTACTTC.

With respect to this clone: The sample carries other DNA sequences with the same CDR3. The chain links TRBV7-9 to TRBJ1-1; maybe TRBD1 (5 bases). Deletions cut 5 bases from V and 3 bases from J, with 10 bases between. The length of the CDR3 is 13 residues. In germline, CDR1 is SEHNR, CDR2 FQNEAQ (reference sequence). CDR3 sequence: CASSPPGDTEAFF. The CDR3 region has the DNA TGTGCCAGCAGCCCACCGGGGGACACTGAAGCTTTCTTT.

The genes are TRBV27 and TRBJ2-7, with TRBD1 matching over 7 bases. CDR1 is MNHEY, CDR2 SMNVEV, per germline (reference sequence). V lost 4 bases to trimming and J lost 0 bases; unmatched junction nucleotides: 3. The CDR3 loop spans 14 amino acids. The CDR3 is CASSYRDSSYEQYF. As DNA, the CDR3 is TGTGCCAGCAGTTACCGGGACAGCTCCTACGAGCAGTACTTC.

The V and J genes are TRBV30 and TRBJ1-1; D is unresolved. The ends were cut back, 0 bases at V and 4 bases at J, with 3 bases in the middle. Germline CDR1 reads GTSNPN; CDR2 reads SVGIG (reference sequence). The CDR3 consists of 11 residues. The CDR3 protein is CAWSVGTEAFF. The CDR3 region has the DNA TGTGCCTGGAGTGTCGGCACTGAAGCTTTCTTT.

Turning to this clone: The same CDR3 also results from other DNA sequences found in this sample. V and J are TRBV28 and TRBJ2-6, with D possibly being TRBD1 (5 bases). The germline V and J ends were trimmed by 6 bases and 0 bases, with 9 bases remaining between them. CDR1 is MDHEN and CDR2 is SYDVKM in the germline V gene. This CDR3 contains 15 residues. The CDR3 reads CASSLDSSGANVLTF. CDR3 DNA sequence: TGTGCCAGCAGCCTCGACAGCTCTGGGGCCAACGTCCTGACTTTC. Filled out from reference TRBV28 and TRBJ2-6, the complete variable domain reads DVKVTQSSRYLVKRTGEKVFLECVQDMDHENMFWYRQDPGLGLRLIYFSYDVKMKEKGDIPEGYSVSREKKERFSLILESASTNQTSMYLCASSLDSSGANVLTFGAGSRLTVL.

The chain uses TRBV2 and TRBJ2-2; D may be TRBD2 (6 bases). Trimming shortened V by 2 bases and J by 6 bases, and 10 bases separated the two germline ends. The CDR3 loop spans 14 amino acids. In germline, CDR1 is SNHLY, CDR2 FYNNEI. CDR3 DNA sequence: TGTGCCAGCAGTGAAAGACTAGACCCCGGGGAGCTGTTTTTT. It codes for CASSERLDPGELFF.

The CDR3 nucleotides are TGTGCCAGCAGCGTCGCCTCCGGGACTAGCGGGAGGGCTGGCGAGACCCAGTACTTC. Amino acid sequence: CASSVASGTSGRAGETQYF. This chain links TRBV13 with TRBJ2-5, with 16 bases identical to TRBD2. The CDR3 sequence is 19 residues long. Germline CDR1 is PRHDT and CDR2 is FYEKMQ (reference sequence). With V trimmed by 5 bases and J by 5 bases, 14 bases remained unmatched.

The chain carries TRBV6-5 and TRBJ1-2, with D possibly matching TRBD1 (6 bases). Germline V gene data show CDR1 as MNHEY and CDR2 as SVGAGI. CDR3 length: 15 residues. V was shortened by 0 bases and J by 9 bases, with 17 bases between the two germline ends. CDR3 nucleotides: TGTGCCAGCAGTTACTCCGGGGCAGGGGTTTCGAGCTACACCTTC. Translating it yields CASSYSGAGVSSYTF.

This chain connects TRBV6-5 to TRBJ2-7; 7 bases agree with TRBD1. CDR1 and CDR2 (germline): MNHEY, SVGAGI. The CDR3 extends over 14 amino acids. J lost 5 bases, V lost 0 bases, and 4 bases had no gene match. The CDR3 DNA reads TGTGCCAGCAGTTACTCGACAGGGTGGGACGAGCAGTACTTC. Translation gives CASSYSTGWDEQYF.

This chain links TRBV6-9 with TRBJ2-7; possibly TRBD2 for D (5 bases). The CDR3 has 14 residues. Trimming took off 0 bases at V and 0 bases at J, with 6 bases between the two ends. The V gene's germline CDR1 is MNHGY and CDR2 SVAAGI. CDR3 loop: CASSYSRDSYEQYF. The CDR3 coding sequence is TGTGCCAGCAGTTATTCCCGGGACTCCTACGAGCAGTACTTC.

The V gene is TRBV21-1, the J gene TRBJ2-7; TRBD1 reflects the table's D call only, with no check against the DNA. TRBV21-1 is reported as a pseudogene. The CDR3 covers 17 residues. CDR3: CASSMNLPQGVSYEQYF. The CDR3 DNA follows: TGTGCCAGCAGCATGAACCTCCCACAGGGGGTTTCCTACGAGCAGTACTTC.

The V call is TRBV6-5, the J call TRBJ2-3; tentative D call: TRBD2 (5 bases). Germline V gene lookup returns CDR1 MNHEY and CDR2 SVGAGI. V lost 8 bases to trimming and J lost 0 bases, with 6 bases between them. There are 12 residues in the CDR3. The chain's CDR3 is CASRESTDTQYF. The DNA for the CDR3 is TGTGCCAGCCGGGAAAGCACAGATACGCAGTATTTT.

J is TRBJ2-1 and V is TRBV5-1, with 9 bases aligning to TRBD2. Germline CDR1 is SGHRS and CDR2 is YFSETQ. The trim removed 0 bases at V and 6 bases at J, leaving 4 bases unmatched. The CDR3 contains 15 residues. The CDR3 is CASSLGGRASNEQFF. The CDR3 DNA sequence: TGCGCCAGCAGCTTGGGCGGGAGGGCCTCCAATGAGCAGTTCTTC.

This rearrangement joins TRBV19 to TRBJ2-7, with 7 bases identical to TRBD1. The CDR3 is made up of 13 amino acids. Germline V gene lookup returns CDR1 LNHDA and CDR2 SQIVND (reference sequence). The ends lost 3 bases at V and 5 bases at J; junction bases unmatched: 4. CDR3 sequence (DNA): TGTGCCAGTAGTATCGGACAGGTAAACGAGCAGTACTTC. This gives the protein CASSIGQVNEQYF.

The chain combines TRBV14 with TRBJ1-1, with D unclear. Deletions cut 1 base from V and 5 bases from J, with 8 bases between. Germline-derived CDR1 and CDR2 are SGHDN and FVKESK. The CDR3 runs to 13 residues. The CDR3 region has the DNA TGTGCCAGCAGCCAAGGGCTGCCGACTGAAGCTTTCTTT. Amino acids: CASSQGLPTEAFF.